This T cell receptor beta chain appears in the sequencing data of a study of T-cell reconstitution after alpha-beta-depleted transplantation in children. The CDR3 sequence is 13 residues long. V gave up 1 base and J gave up 0 bases, with 3 bases separating them. In germline, CDR1 is DFQATT, CDR2 SNEGSKA (reference sequence). TCRbeta library preparation incorporated unique molecular identifiers. TCRdb reprocessed the PCR reads via MiXCR and lists one record per CDR3 protein. The sample records about 420,000 distinct CDR3 sequences, under 13% being singletons. The material sequenced was PBMCs from the stem cell graft donor, taken from the stem cell graft. The chain is built from TRBV20-1 and TRBJ2-2; D is undetermined. This receptor was obtained from a human donor who donated a stem cell graft to a child with acute myeloid leukemia. CDR3 in DNA: TGCAGTGCTAGAGCAGCGAACACCGGGGAGCTGTTTTTT. This codes for CSARAANTGELFF.